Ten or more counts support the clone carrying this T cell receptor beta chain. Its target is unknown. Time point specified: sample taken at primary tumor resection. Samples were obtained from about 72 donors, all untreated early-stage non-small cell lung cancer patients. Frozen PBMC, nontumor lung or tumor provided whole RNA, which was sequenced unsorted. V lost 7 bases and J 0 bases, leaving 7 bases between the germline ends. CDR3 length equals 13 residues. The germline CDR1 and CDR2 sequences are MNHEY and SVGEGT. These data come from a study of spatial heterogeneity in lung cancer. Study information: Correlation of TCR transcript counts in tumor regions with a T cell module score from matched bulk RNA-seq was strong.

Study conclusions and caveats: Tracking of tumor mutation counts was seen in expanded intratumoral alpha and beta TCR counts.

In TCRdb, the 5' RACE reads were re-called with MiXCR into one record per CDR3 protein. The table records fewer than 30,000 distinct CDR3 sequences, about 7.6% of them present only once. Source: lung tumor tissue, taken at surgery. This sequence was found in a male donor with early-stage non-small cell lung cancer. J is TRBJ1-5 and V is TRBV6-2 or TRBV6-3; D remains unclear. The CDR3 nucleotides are TGTGCCAGCACCCCGTATAGCAATCAGCCCCAGCATTTT. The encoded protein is CASTPYSNQPQHF.